Following are 31 T cell receptor beta chains from one sample sequenced in a study of T-cell memory formation after mild COVID-19. TCRdb ran MiXCR on the 5' RACE reads and lists one entry per CDR3 protein. This sample yields 400,000 to 450,000 distinct CDR3 sequences, of which approximately 18% are seen a single time; around a fifth belongs to the top ten. Sequenced material: PBMCs or a T cell subset sorted from them (not recorded which). These receptors were obtained from a man aged 18 to 35 who had mild COVID-19 (a few samples of this study predate the infection). Cell type and time point are not known.

The rearrangement uses TRBV5-1 and TRBJ1-2; the D is unclear. The CDR3 runs 15 residues. V was cut by 4 bases and J by 1 base, with 14 bases left in between. CDR1 and CDR2 from the germline V gene are SGHRS and YFSETQ. The CDR3 DNA sequence: TGCGCCAGCAGCCCCCTTGGAGCTAGTAACTATGGCTACACCTTC. Encoded protein: CASSPLGASNYGYTF.

The chain is built from TRBV7-9 and TRBJ2-7; TRBD1 or TRBD2 may be the D gene (6 bases each). The CDR3 has 14 residues. With 7 bases removed from V and 5 bases from J, the gap between germline ends came to 18 bases. From germline, CDR1 is SEHNR and CDR2 FQNEAQ (reference sequence). CDR3 nucleotides: TGTGCCAGCACCCCTTTCCGGGGGCCAGACGAGCAGTACTTC. Its protein product is CASTPFRGPDEQYF. The entire variable domain, with the rest obtained from reference TRBV7-9 and TRBJ2-7, is as follows: DTGVSQNPRHKITKRGQNVTFRCDPISEHNRLYWYRQTLGQGPEFLTYFQNEAQLEKSRLLSDRFSAERPKGSFSTLEIQRTEQGDSAMYLCASTPFRGPDEQYFGPGTRLTVT.

This clonotype has a handful of counts. This chain uses TRBV20-1 with TRBJ1-5; D possibly corresponds to TRBD1 (6 bases). The V and J ends lost 3 bases and 5 bases respectively, with 8 bases between them. The CDR3 covers 12 residues. CDR1 DFQATT and CDR2 SNEGSKA come from the germline V gene (reference sequence). CDR3 DNA sequence: TGCAGTGCTAGTGAGGGGGATCAGCCCCAGCATTTT. Encoded protein: CSASEGDQPQHF.

This clonotype came up a few times. CDR3 DNA sequence: TGTGCCAGCAGGAGCGGGGGGGCCGACGAGCAGTACTTC. Protein product: CASRSGGADEQYF. V is TRBV6-5 and J is TRBJ2-7; TRBD2 matches 10 bases. The ends lost 6 bases at V and 5 bases at J; junction bases unmatched: 4. The CDR3 extends over 13 amino acids. CDR1 is MNHEY and CDR2 is SVGAGI in the germline V gene.

The chain is built from TRBV5-1 and TRBJ2-3, with 9 bases aligning to TRBD2. Trimming cost V 0 bases and J 5 bases; bases outside gene matches: 10. The CDR3 has 17 residues. Germline CDR1 reads SGHRS; CDR2 reads YFSETQ. The CDR3 DNA is TGCGCCAGCAGCTTGGCCCGTGCGGGGGGGCCTCTAGATACGCAGTATTTT. Encoded protein: CASSLARAGGPLDTQYF.

This clonotype turned up a few times. CDR3 nucleotides: TGCGCCAGCAGCCAGGACCCTTTGGGAACCACAGATACGCAGTATTTT. It specifies CASSQDPLGTTDTQYF. The V and J genes are TRBV4-3 and TRBJ2-3; unclear D gene. The CDR3 runs to 16 residues. Germline CDR1 LGHNA, CDR2 YSLEER. Trimming shortened V by 3 bases and J by 2 bases, and 15 bases separated the two germline ends.

This clonotype was found many times. The germline gene is not matched at one end of the junction; a read error may be the cause. This rearrangement joins TRBV7-7 to TRBJ2-3, with 9 nucleotides matching TRBD1. The CDR3 has 15 residues. Germline-derived CDR1 and CDR2 are SSHAT and FNYEAQ (reference sequence). The CDR3 spells CASSLQGAPTDTQYF. The CDR3 bases are TGTGCTAGCAGCCTACAGGGGGCCCCCACAGATACGCAGTATTTT. The full variable domain, completed using reference TRBV7-7 and TRBJ2-3, is GAGVSQSPRYKVTKRGQDVTLRCDPISSHATLYWYQQALGQGPEFLTYFNYEAQPDKSGLPSDRFSAERPEGSISTLTIQRTEQRDSAMYRCASSLQGAPTDTQYFGPGTRLTVL.

Ten or more counts support this clonotype. This chain connects TRBV20-1 to TRBJ2-1; 7 positions agree with TRBD1. Germline assignment: CDR1 DFQATT and CDR2 SNEGSKA (reference sequence). The CDR3 has 15 residues. The J segment lost 3 bases and the V segment lost 5 bases, leaving 10 bases of the junction unmatched. The CDR3 coding sequence is TGCAGTGCTCTTCCAGGGGGAACCCTCTACAATGAGCAGTTCTTC. This gives the protein CSALPGGTLYNEQFF.

This clonotype has only a few counts. The V call is TRBV20-1, the J call TRBJ2-2; TRBD1 aligns across 8 bases. Per germline, CDR1 DFQATT and CDR2 SNEGSKA (reference sequence). V lost 6 bases to trimming and J lost 11 bases; unmatched junction nucleotides: 17. The CDR3 loop spans 15 amino acids. CDR3 sequence (DNA): TGCAGTGCCCTTGATACAGGGGGGCCTTTTGGTGAGCTGTTTTTT. Translated, it gives CSALDTGGPFGELFF.

This clonotype showed up just a few times. This rearrangement joins TRBV5-1 to TRBJ2-3; the match to TRBD1 covers 7 bases. Germline CDR1 is SGHRS and CDR2 is YFSETQ. Trimming took 4 bases from V and 15 from J; bases not matched to a gene: 8. The CDR3 is 11 residues long. CDR3 nucleotide sequence: TGCGCCAGCAGCCAGACAGGGTTGAACTATTTT. Protein sequence: CASSQTGLNYF.

The chain has TRBV6-6 and TRBJ1-1, with 7 bases matching TRBD1. The CDR3 length is 12 residues. The V segment lost 10 bases and the J segment 0 bases; nucleotides outside the gene matches: 2. Germline V gene sequence: CDR1 MNHNY, CDR2 SVGAGI (reference sequence). CDR3 DNA: TGTGCCACAGGGGGGTTGAACACTGAAGCTTTCTTT. Translating gives CATGGLNTEAFF.

A few counts support this clonotype. The gene calls are TRBV11-2 and TRBJ2-1; 8 bases match TRBD2. The CDR3 covers 16 residues. Germline-derived CDR1 and CDR2 are SGHAT and FQNNGV. Trimming removed 1 base from V and 5 bases from J; junction bases left unmatched: 7. CDR3 bases: TGTGCCAGCAGCTTAGTGCCTAGCGGGTTTAACAATGAGCAGTTCTTC. This codes for CASSLVPSGFNNEQFF. The entire variable domain, with the rest obtained from reference TRBV11-2 and TRBJ2-1, is as follows: EAGVAQSPRYKIIEKRQSVAFWCNPISGHATLYWYQQILGQGPKLLIQFQNNGVVDDSQLPKDRFSAERLKGVDSTLKIQPAKLEDSAVYLCASSLVPSGFNNEQFFGPGTRLTVL.

The chain combines TRBV11-2 with TRBJ1-2; 11 bases are shared with TRBD1. The CDR3 extends over 16 amino acids. Germline CDR1 SGHAT, CDR2 FQNNGV. V lost 4 bases to trimming and J lost 8 bases; unmatched junction nucleotides: 12. The CDR3 is CASSSPLPDRGRGYTF. CDR3 nucleotide sequence: TGTGCCAGCAGCTCGCCACTCCCGGACAGGGGGCGCGGCTACACCTTC. Supplemented by reference TRBV11-2 and TRBJ1-2, the full variable domain reads EAGVAQSPRYKIIEKRQSVAFWCNPISGHATLYWYQQILGQGPKLLIQFQNNGVVDDSQLPKDRFSAERLKGVDSTLKIQPAKLEDSAVYLCASSSPLPDRGRGYTFGSGTRLTVV.

In this sample, this clonotype turned up many times. This chain connects TRBV5-6 to TRBJ2-7; no definite D call. V was shortened by 0 bases and J by 1 base, with 5 bases between the two germline ends. The CDR3 covers 13 residues. CDR1 is SGHDT, CDR2 YYEEEE, per germline. The DNA of the CDR3 is TGTGCCAGCAGCTTGGATAGGTCCTACGAGCAGTACGTC. Encoded protein: CASSLDRSYEQYV.

The chain employs TRBV7-8 and TRBJ2-1; maybe TRBD1 (6 bases). This CDR3 spans 14 amino acids. Trimming took off 5 bases at V and 8 bases at J, with 16 bases between the two ends. Germline V CDR1 and CDR2: SGHVS, FQNEAQ. The CDR3 spells CASSPTGRSHEQFF. The CDR3 nucleotides are TGTGCCAGCAGCCCGACAGGAAGGAGCCATGAGCAGTTCTTC.

This clonotype appeared a few times. The chain has TRBV5-1 and TRBJ2-5, with D perhaps matching TRBD2 (6 bases). The CDR3 consists of 16 residues. Trimming removed 5 bases at V and 1 base at J, with 18 bases between. Germline V gives CDR1 SGHRS, CDR2 YFSETQ. CDR3 protein: CASRLTSLAPQETQYF. DNA for the CDR3: TGCGCCAGCAGATTGACGTCACTAGCTCCCCAAGAGACCCAGTACTTC. Full variable domain (remainder filled in from reference TRBV5-1 and TRBJ2-5): KAGVTQTPRYLIKTRGQQVTLSCSPISGHRSVSWYQQTPGQGLQFLFEYFSETQRNKGNFPGRFSGRQFSNSRSEMNVSTLELGDSALYLCASRLTSLAPQETQYFGPGTRLLVL.

The genes are TRBV20-1 and TRBJ2-3; 10 nucleotides align to TRBD1. The CDR3 extends over 13 amino acids. Trimming removed 7 bases from V and 3 bases from J; junction bases left unmatched: 4. Germline-derived CDR1 and CDR2 are DFQATT and SNEGSKA (reference sequence). The DNA of the CDR3 is TGCAGTGTTCCGGGACAGGGGACAGATACGCAGTATTTT. It translates to CSVPGQGTDTQYF.

The V and J genes are TRBV7-9 and TRBJ1-4; D is unclear. The CDR3 extends over 12 amino acids. V lost 6 bases, J lost 8 bases, and 10 bases lay in between. Germline CDR1 and CDR2: SEHNR and FQNEAQ (reference sequence). The DNA for the CDR3 is TGTGCCAGCAGTTTAACTCGAGAAAAACTGTTTTTT. It yields the protein CASSLTREKLFF.

This clonotype has only a few counts. This sequence joins TRBV5-1 and TRBJ2-5; 9 bases agree with TRBD2. V was clipped by 2 bases and J by 5 bases; unmatched bases: 10. Germline V lookup: CDR1 SGHRS, CDR2 YFSETQ. The CDR3 sequence is 16 residues long. This CDR3 reads CASSFLAGGLRETQYF. CDR3 nucleotide sequence: TGCGCCAGCAGCTTTCTGGCGGGGGGGCTCCGGGAGACCCAGTACTTC.

The rearrangement joins TRBV7-3 to TRBJ2-7; TRBD2 aligns across 12 bases. The CDR3 has 15 amino acids. Germline lookup yields CDR1 SGHTA and CDR2 FQGTGA. After removal of 5 bases from V and 7 bases from J, the junction contained 9 bases not matched to a gene. The CDR3 loop is CASSPPSGGAGEQYF. The DNA for the CDR3 is TGTGCCAGCAGCCCTCCTAGCGGGGGGGCGGGTGAGCAGTACTTC.

This clonotype was seen a handful of times. V is TRBV7-9 and J is TRBJ2-1; D possibly matches TRBD1 or TRBD2 (5 bases each). The CDR3 consists of 14 residues. The germline V gene has CDR1 SEHNR and CDR2 FQNEAQ (reference sequence). The V end lost 1 base, the J end lost 7 bases, and 11 bases lay between the germline ends. The CDR3 sequence is CASSLVGVVNEQFF. The CDR3 DNA sequence: TGTGCCAGCAGCTTAGTGGGGGTAGTGAATGAGCAGTTCTTC.

This clonotype has ten or more counts. The J gene is TRBJ2-1, the V gene TRBV12-3 or TRBV12-4; 11 bases map to TRBD2. J was trimmed by 8 bases and V by 6 bases; bases with no gene match: 6. This CDR3 is built from 14 residues. Here the CDR3 DNA reads TGTGCCAGCAGCCACACTAGCGGGGGATATGAGCAGTTCTTC. It encodes CASSHTSGGYEQFF.

This clonotype was found many times. This chain connects TRBV7-2 to TRBJ2-5; the D call may be TRBD1 or TRBD2 (6 bases each). Trimming took off 3 bases at V and 8 bases at J, with 10 bases between the two ends. Germline assignment: CDR1 SGHTA and CDR2 FQGNSA. The CDR3 consists of 12 residues. CDR3 sequence: CASSLLGGTQYF. Written as DNA, the CDR3 is TGTGCCAGCAGCTTGCTGGGGGGCACCCAGTACTTC.

This clonotype has at least ten counts. The V and J genes are TRBV4-1 and TRBJ1-2, with D possibly matching TRBD1 (5 bases). Germline V lookup: CDR1 MGHRA, CDR2 YSYEKL. V lost 4 bases and J lost 2, with 17 bases in between. This CDR3 comprises 16 residues. CDR3 residues: CASSRPLGGANYGYTF. The CDR3 nucleotides are TGCGCCAGCAGCCGCCCATTAGGAGGGGCGAACTATGGCTACACCTTC.

This clonotype was picked up a small number of times. The chain carries TRBV7-6 and TRBJ2-7, with D tentatively TRBD1 (5 bases). In germline, CDR1 is SGHVS, CDR2 FNYEAQ. Deletions cut 5 bases from V and 0 bases from J, with 14 bases between. The CDR3 runs 15 residues. This CDR3 is CASSQQVKGSYEQYF. CDR3 nucleotide sequence: TGTGCCAGCAGCCAACAGGTCAAGGGCTCCTACGAGCAGTACTTC.

This clonotype has a handful of counts. This rearrangement joins TRBV5-1 to TRBJ1-2, with D tentatively TRBD1 (5 bases). V was pared by 4 bases and J by 9 bases, with 34 bases between. CDR1 and CDR2 from the germline V gene are SGHRS and YFSETQ. This CDR3 region has 19 residues. The CDR3 region has the DNA TGCGCCAGCAGCCTGGGGACGGAGAAATACATGGCGGGATTGAGTAGCTACACCTTC. Its protein is CASSLGTEKYMAGLSSYTF. Drawing the rest from reference TRBV5-1 and TRBJ1-2, the complete variable domain is KAGVTQTPRYLIKTRGQQVTLSCSPISGHRSVSWYQQTPGQGLQFLFEYFSETQRNKGNFPGRFSGRQFSNSRSEMNVSTLELGDSALYLCASSLGTEKYMAGLSSYTFGSGTRLTVV.

This clonotype was observed a few times. The rearrangement uses TRBV7-3 and TRBJ2-5; 8 nucleotides match TRBD1. Unmatched junction bases numbered 5, after V lost 5 bases and J lost 6 bases. This CDR3 is built from 13 residues. Germline CDR1 reads SGHTA; CDR2 reads FQGTGA. The CDR3 region is CASSHDRGKTQYF. The CDR3 nucleotides are TGTGCCAGCAGCCACGACAGGGGAAAGACCCAGTACTTC. The full variable domain, with the rest looked up from reference TRBV7-3 and TRBJ2-5, is GAGVSQTPSNKVTEKGKYVELRCDPISGHTALYWYRQSLGQGPEFLIYFQGTGAADDSGLPNDRFFAVRPEGSVSTLKIQRTERGDSAVYLCASSHDRGKTQYFGPGTRLLVL.

The chain recombines TRBV5-1 with TRBJ2-1, with 7 nucleotides matching TRBD1. Unmatched junction bases numbered 9, after V lost 4 bases and J lost 5 bases. Per germline, CDR1 SGHRS and CDR2 YFSETQ. The CDR3 is made up of 15 amino acids. DNA for the CDR3: TGCGCCAGCAGCAATCGACAGGGTTCGGACAATGAGCAGTTCTTC. Residues: CASSNRQGSDNEQFF.

The chain has TRBV4-1 and TRBJ2-3, with D possibly being TRBD2 (7 bases). CDR3 length equals 16 residues. Germline V gives CDR1 MGHRA, CDR2 YSYEKL. Deletions cut 0 bases from V and 5 bases from J, with 15 bases between. Written as DNA, the CDR3 is TGCGCCAGCAGCCAAGAGGGGGGGCCTTCGGTAGATACGCAGTATTTT. Protein: CASSQEGGPSVDTQYF.

The CDR3 nucleotides read TGTGCCAGCAGCCCACTGTGGAGGGCTAGAAGCACAGATACGCAGTATTTT. Encoded protein: CASSPLWRARSTDTQYF. This chain uses TRBV27 with TRBJ2-3; D perhaps matches TRBD2 (6 bases). The CDR3 contains 17 residues. From germline, CDR1 is MNHEY and CDR2 SMNVEV (reference sequence). V shed 6 bases and J shed 0 bases, with 19 bases lying between them.

The gene calls are TRBV9 and TRBJ2-5; a weak D match, TRBD2 (6 bases). Germline V gives CDR1 SGDLS, CDR2 YYNGEE. Trimming pared 3 bases from V and 5 bases from J, leaving 14 bases between. This CDR3 spans 14 amino acids. DNA of the CDR3: TGTGCCAGCAGCGAACGACTAGTATCGGAGACCCAGTACTTC. Translated: CASSERLVSETQYF.